The 19 T cell receptor beta chains reported below all come from one sample, sequenced in a study of blood T cell repertoires in COVID-19. TCRdb's copy holds only in-frame clones and misses some; the assay was immunoSEQ multiplex PCR. The sample includes 200,000 or so clones, 60% to 85% of them seen just once. Sequenced sample: peripheral blood. These receptors all stem from a man aged 55 to 70 with active or convalescent COVID-19.

V is TRBV2 and J is TRBJ1-1; the D is unclear. This CDR3 spans 15 amino acids. Trimming cost V 6 bases and J 2 bases, with 16 bases left between them. CDR1 and CDR2 from the germline V gene are SNHLY and FYNNEI. The CDR3, as DNA: TGTGCCAGCAGCGTCGGAGGGCATCCCAACACTGAAGCTTTCTTT. The encoded protein is CASSVGGHPNTEAFF.

This clone was seen a single time. The chain carries TRBV24-1 and TRBJ1-2; 8 bases match TRBD1. This CDR3 region has 14 residues. J gave up 3 bases and V 4 bases, and 3 bases lay outside the gene matches. CDR1 KGHDR and CDR2 SFDVKD come from the germline V gene. This chain's CDR3 is CATSDRGQDYGYTF. The CDR3 DNA follows: TGTGCCACCAGTGACAGGGGGCAGGACTATGGCTACACCTTC.

The rearrangement uses TRBV2 and TRBJ1-1; the match to TRBD1 covers 7 bases. CDR1 is SNHLY, CDR2 FYNNEI, per germline. The length of the CDR3 is 14 residues. Trimming took 6 bases from V and 3 from J; bases not matched to a gene: 7. The CDR3 sequence: CASRSSRGDTEAFF. CDR3 DNA sequence: TGTGCCAGCAGGAGCTCCAGGGGGGACACTGAAGCTTTCTTT.

The chain combines TRBV6-5 with TRBJ2-6; maybe TRBD2 (6 bases). The CDR3 is 14 residues long. Trimming left V 6 bases short and J 13 bases short, with 19 bases between. Germline CDR1 and CDR2: MNHEY and SVGAGI. The CDR3 bases are TGTGCCAGCAGCAAAACCGGGCCTGGGGGGGTCCTGACTTTC. This codes for CASSKTGPGGVLTF.

This clone has a single count. The chain has TRBV7-2 and TRBJ1-5; 10 bases map to TRBD1. CDR1 and CDR2 from the germline V gene are SGHTA and FQGNSA. The CDR3 contains 15 residues. With V trimmed by 5 bases and J by 5 bases, 6 bases remained unmatched. This CDR3 is CASSPRTGGDQPQHF. The CDR3 coding sequence is TGTGCCAGCAGCCCCAGGACAGGGGGGGATCAGCCCCAGCATTTT.

This chain joins TRBV9 and TRBJ2-2; 12 positions match TRBD1. V gave up 2 bases and J gave up 7 bases; unmatched junction bases: 9. CDR3 size: 17 residues. Germline assignment: CDR1 SGDLS and CDR2 YYNGEE. Here the CDR3 reads CASSVTTGTGGFGELFF. Written as DNA, the CDR3 is TGTGCCAGCAGCGTCACGACCGGGACAGGGGGCTTCGGGGAGCTGTTTTTT.

The chain employs TRBV27 and TRBJ2-1; TRBD2 matches at 7 bases. Unmatched junction bases numbered 4, after V lost 7 bases and J lost 4 bases. The CDR3 spans 13 residues. CDR1 is MNHEY and CDR2 is SMNVEV in the germline V gene (reference sequence). The CDR3: CASTREPYNEQFF. In DNA, the CDR3 is TGTGCCAGCACGCGGGAGCCATACAATGAGCAGTTCTTC.

This chain links TRBV11-2 with TRBJ2-7; D not certain. Germline CDR1 SGHAT, CDR2 FQNNGV. Trimming stripped 5 bases from V and 7 bases from J, with 18 bases between. This CDR3 is built from 14 residues. This CDR3 reads CASSPAKPVEEQYF. In DNA form, the CDR3 reads TGTGCCAGCAGCCCCGCCAAACCCGTTGAGGAGCAGTACTTC.

This chain connects TRBV7-2 to TRBJ2-7; D unresolved. Germline V gene data show CDR1 as SGHTA and CDR2 as FQGNSA. The ends were cut back, 5 bases at V and 5 bases at J, with 13 bases in the middle. The CDR3 totals 13 residues. The CDR3 reads CASSLRRQDEQYF. CDR3 in DNA: TGTGCCAGCAGCCTCCGCCGGCAGGACGAGCAGTACTTC.

This clone has only one observation. The V and J genes are TRBV5-4 and TRBJ2-7, with D possibly TRBD2 on 6 matching bases. With 1 base removed from V and 7 bases from J, the gap between germline ends came to 12 bases. There are 13 residues in the CDR3. The germline gives CDR1 SGHNT, CDR2 YYREEE (reference sequence). CDR3 in amino acids: CASSLTGVGEQYF. CDR3 nucleotides: TGTGCCAGCAGCTTGACGGGAGTAGGGGAGCAGTACTTC.

The V gene is TRBV28, the J gene TRBJ1-3, with 8 bases matching TRBD1. The CDR3 has 15 residues. V was pared by 3 bases and J by 8 bases, with 9 bases of the junction left unmatched. The germline V gene encodes CDR1 MDHEN and CDR2 SYDVKM. The CDR3 spells CASSFLSGGVDTIYF. DNA for the CDR3: TGTGCCAGCAGTTTTCTATCAGGGGGCGTAGACACCATATATTTT.

This clone turned up a few times. This chain connects TRBV10-3 to TRBJ2-7; 9 bases agree with TRBD1. V dropped 6 bases and J dropped 4; count of bases not matched to a gene: 7. This CDR3 has 14 amino acids. The germline V gene encodes CDR1 ENHRY and CDR2 SYGVKD. The CDR3, as DNA: TGTGCCATCAGACCTGGGACAGGGAGGTACGAGCAGTACTTC. Its translation: CAIRPGTGRYEQYF.

The chain is built from TRBV2 and TRBJ2-5; 11 nucleotides line up with TRBD2. The V gene end was trimmed by 3 bases and the J gene end by 5 bases; junction bases not matched to a gene: 2. This CDR3 spans 14 amino acids. Germline lookup yields CDR1 SNHLY and CDR2 FYNNEI. The CDR3 loop reads CASSEVAGGETQYF. In nucleotides, the CDR3 is TGTGCCAGCAGTGAGGTAGCGGGAGGGGAGACCCAGTACTTC.

The chain employs TRBV11-2 and TRBJ1-2; D ambiguous. Germline loops: CDR1 SGHAT, CDR2 FQNNGV. This CDR3 is 12 amino acids long. V lost 5 bases, J lost 7 bases, and 11 bases lay in between. The CDR3 reads CASSLTGGGYTF. The CDR3, as DNA: TGTGCCAGCAGCCTGACGGGTGGTGGCTACACCTTC.

This rearrangement joins TRBV24-1 to TRBJ2-1, with 8 bases matching TRBD1. V shed 7 bases, J shed 7 bases, and the junction held 2 bases outside the gene matches. CDR1 and CDR2 (germline): KGHDR, SFDVKD. CDR3 size: 12 residues. The CDR3 region is CATSRDRNEQFF. CDR3 nucleotide sequence: TGTGCCACCAGCCGGGACAGGAATGAGCAGTTCTTC.

This clone was seen a single time. This chain links TRBV7-6 with TRBJ2-7; 7 positions match TRBD2. Trimming cost V 1 base and J 6 bases; bases outside gene matches: 6. The CDR3 totals 14 residues. CDR1 SGHVS and CDR2 FNYEAQ come from the germline V gene. In DNA, the CDR3 is TGTGCCAGCAGCTTAGGGGGCAGGGAGGGCGAGCAGTACTTC. The encoded protein is CASSLGGREGEQYF.

The rearrangement uses TRBV6-5 and TRBJ2-7; D may be TRBD2 (6 bases). The CDR3 covers 15 residues. Germline V gene data show CDR1 as MNHEY and CDR2 as SVGAGI. The V end lost 2 bases, the J end lost 2 bases, and 13 bases lay between the germline ends. CDR3 sequence: CASSYAGGMAYEQYF. The DNA of the CDR3 is TGTGCCAGCAGTTACGCCGGAGGGATGGCCTACGAGCAGTACTTC.

The chain carries TRBV27 and TRBJ2-7, with 9 positions matching TRBD2. Germline trimming cut 5 bases from V and 3 bases from J; bases unmatched to any gene: 8. The CDR3 consists of 15 residues. CDR1 MNHEY and CDR2 SMNVEV come from the germline V gene (reference sequence). The CDR3 spells CASSASALAGYEQYF. The DNA for the CDR3 is TGTGCCAGCAGTGCGTCGGCACTAGCGGGCTACGAGCAGTACTTC.

The chain employs TRBV11-2 and TRBJ2-7, with a weak D call TRBD1 (5 bases). The V end lost 0 bases, the J end lost 3 bases, and 9 bases lay between the germline ends. The CDR3 contains 14 residues. Germline CDR1 SGHAT, CDR2 FQNNGV. The CDR3 loop reads CASSLDSQGYEQYF. In nucleotides, the CDR3 is TGTGCCAGCAGCTTAGATTCGCAGGGCTACGAGCAGTACTTC.